The TCR beta chain under discussion was sequenced for a study of T cells in localized non-small cell lung cancer. In regard to this clone: Its antigen is undetermined.

Deletions cut 0 bases from V and 4 bases from J, with 11 bases between. Germline V gene sequence: CDR1 LGHNA, CDR2 YSLEER. This CDR3 has 15 amino acids. Some clones are missing from TCRdb's copy, which holds only in-frame ones; the method was immunoSEQ multiplex PCR. The sample lists about 26,000 clones, around 93% seen once, with about 4% in the top ten. Points from the study as a whole: A higher density of T cells in blood coincided with extended overall survival.

The chain couples TRBV4-3 to TRBJ2-3; a possible D gene is TRBD2 (6 bases). The sequence derives from a female donor older than 55 with stage II squamous cell lung carcinoma. Here the sequenced sample was peripheral blood, taken before any cancer treatment. CDR3 DNA: TGCGCCAGCAGCCAAGATCCAGGGAGGTCAGATACGCAGTATTTT. Its protein is CASSQDPGRSDTQYF.